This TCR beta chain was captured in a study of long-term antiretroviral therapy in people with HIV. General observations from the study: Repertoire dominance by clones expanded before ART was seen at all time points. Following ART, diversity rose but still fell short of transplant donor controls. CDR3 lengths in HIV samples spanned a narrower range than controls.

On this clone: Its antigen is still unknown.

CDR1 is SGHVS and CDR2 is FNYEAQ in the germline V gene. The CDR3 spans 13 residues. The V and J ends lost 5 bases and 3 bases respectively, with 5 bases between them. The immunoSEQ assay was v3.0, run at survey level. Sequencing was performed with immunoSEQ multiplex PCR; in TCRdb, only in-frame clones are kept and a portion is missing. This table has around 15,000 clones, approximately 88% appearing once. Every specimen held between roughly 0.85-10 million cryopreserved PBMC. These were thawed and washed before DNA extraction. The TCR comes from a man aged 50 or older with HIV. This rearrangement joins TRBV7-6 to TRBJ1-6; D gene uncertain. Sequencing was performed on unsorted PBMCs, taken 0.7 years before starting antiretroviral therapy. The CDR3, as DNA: TGTGCCAGCAGCGAACTCTATAATTCACCCCTCCACTTT. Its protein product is CASSELYNSPLHF.